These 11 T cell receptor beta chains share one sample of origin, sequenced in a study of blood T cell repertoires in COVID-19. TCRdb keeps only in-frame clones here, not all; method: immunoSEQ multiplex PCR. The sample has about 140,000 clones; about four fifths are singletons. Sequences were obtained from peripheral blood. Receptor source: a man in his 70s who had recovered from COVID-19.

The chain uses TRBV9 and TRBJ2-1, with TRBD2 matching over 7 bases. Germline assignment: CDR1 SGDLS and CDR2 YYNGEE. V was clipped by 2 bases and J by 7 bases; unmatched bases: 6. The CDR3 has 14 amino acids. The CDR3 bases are TGTGCCAGCAGCGTCCTAAACGGGGGGAATGAGCAGTTCTTC. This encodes CASSVLNGGNEQFF.

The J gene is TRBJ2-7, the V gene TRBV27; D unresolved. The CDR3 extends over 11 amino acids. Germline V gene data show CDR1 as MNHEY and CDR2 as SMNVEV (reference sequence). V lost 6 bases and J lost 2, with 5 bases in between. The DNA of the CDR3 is TGTGCCAGCAGCACTGCCTACGAGCAGTACTTC. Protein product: CASSTAYEQYF.

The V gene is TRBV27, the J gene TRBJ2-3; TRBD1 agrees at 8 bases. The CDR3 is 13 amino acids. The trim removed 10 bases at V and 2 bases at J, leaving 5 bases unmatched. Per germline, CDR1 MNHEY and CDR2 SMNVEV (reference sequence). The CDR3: CATRGLNTDTQYF. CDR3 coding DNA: TGTGCCACCAGGGGGCTCAACACAGATACGCAGTATTTT.

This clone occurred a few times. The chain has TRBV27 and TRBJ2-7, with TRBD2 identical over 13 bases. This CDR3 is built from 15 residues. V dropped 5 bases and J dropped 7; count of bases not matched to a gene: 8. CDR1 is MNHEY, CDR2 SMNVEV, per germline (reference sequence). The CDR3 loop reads CASSGGTSGIGEQYF. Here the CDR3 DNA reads TGTGCCAGCAGTGGGGGGACTAGCGGGATTGGTGAGCAGTACTTC.

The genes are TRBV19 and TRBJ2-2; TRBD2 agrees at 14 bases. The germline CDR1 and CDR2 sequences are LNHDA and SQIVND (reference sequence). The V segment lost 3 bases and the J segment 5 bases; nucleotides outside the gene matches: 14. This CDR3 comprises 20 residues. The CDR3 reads CASSIWTGPGLAGETGELFF. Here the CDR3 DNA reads TGTGCCAGTAGTATTTGGACAGGACCGGGACTAGCGGGAGAAACCGGGGAGCTGTTTTTT.

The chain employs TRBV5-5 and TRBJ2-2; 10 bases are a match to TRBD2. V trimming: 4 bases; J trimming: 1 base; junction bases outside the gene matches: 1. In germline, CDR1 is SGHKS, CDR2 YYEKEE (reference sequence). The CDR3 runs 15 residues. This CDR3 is CASSLAGVNTGELFF. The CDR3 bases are TGTGCCAGCAGCCTAGCGGGGGTGAACACCGGGGAGCTGTTTTTT.

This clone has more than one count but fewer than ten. CDR3 region: CASSFLDNEQFF. In DNA, the CDR3 is TGTGCCAGCAGTTTTCTTGACAATGAGCAGTTCTTC. The chain has TRBV27 and TRBJ2-1; no clear D gene. This CDR3 is built from 12 residues. Germline V gene sequence: CDR1 MNHEY, CDR2 SMNVEV (reference sequence). V dropped 3 bases and J dropped 5 bases, with 5 bases sitting between them.

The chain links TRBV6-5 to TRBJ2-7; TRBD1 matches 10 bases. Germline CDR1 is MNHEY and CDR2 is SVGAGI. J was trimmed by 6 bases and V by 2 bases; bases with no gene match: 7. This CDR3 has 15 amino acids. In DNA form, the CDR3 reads TGTGCCAGCAGTTACACAGGGGACAGGGGAGCCGAGCAGTACTTC. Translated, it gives CASSYTGDRGAEQYF.

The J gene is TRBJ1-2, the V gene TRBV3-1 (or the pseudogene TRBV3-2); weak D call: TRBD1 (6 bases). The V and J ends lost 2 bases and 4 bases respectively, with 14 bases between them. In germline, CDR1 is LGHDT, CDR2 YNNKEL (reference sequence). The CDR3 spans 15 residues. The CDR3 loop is CASSQSFTGPYGYTF. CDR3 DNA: TGTGCCAGCAGCCAATCGTTTACAGGGCCCTATGGCTACACCTTC.

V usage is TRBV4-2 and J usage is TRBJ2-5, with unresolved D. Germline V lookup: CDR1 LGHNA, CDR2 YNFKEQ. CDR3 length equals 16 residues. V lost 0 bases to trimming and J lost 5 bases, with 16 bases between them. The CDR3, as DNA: TGTGCCAGCAGCCAAGAGCCGGGTCTTAGTGGGGAGACCCAGTACTTC. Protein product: CASSQEPGLSGETQYF.

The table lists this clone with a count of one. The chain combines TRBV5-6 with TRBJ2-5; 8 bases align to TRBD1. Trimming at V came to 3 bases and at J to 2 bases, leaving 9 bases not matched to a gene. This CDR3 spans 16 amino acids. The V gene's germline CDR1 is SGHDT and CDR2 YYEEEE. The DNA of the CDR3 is TGTGCCAGCAGCTCGCGGACAGGGAGCTCACAAGAGACCCAGTACTTC. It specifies CASSSRTGSSQETQYF. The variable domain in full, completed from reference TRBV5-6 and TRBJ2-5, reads DAGVTQSPTHLIKTRGQQVTLRCSPKSGHDTVSWYQQALGQGPQFIFQYYEEEERQRGNFPDRFSGHQFPNYSSELNVNALLLGDSALYLCASSSRTGSSQETQYFGPGTRLLVL.